This entry features one T cell receptor beta chain sequence. Its antigen remains unknown. This sample is part of a study of T cells expressing NK-cell markers. The overall study: The eight sequenced donors comprised seven who were HCMV-seropositive and one who was seronegative.

Overall study findings and caveats: No clear determination of HCMV specificity was made for expanded NKG2C+ T cell clones. NKG2C+ dominant clonotypes from several donors made up about 1.0-7.0% of CD8+ T cells.

Germline-derived CDR1 and CDR2 are SGHNT and YENEEA. The CDR3 length is 18 residues. Libraries used 5'RACE template switching adding universal primer site and UMIs. TCRdb reprocessed the 5' RACE reads and reports one entry per CDR3 protein, with no DNA. This table lists 500,000 to 600,000 distinct CDR3 sequences. Specimen: blood T cells: a sorted CD56 or NKG2C T cell subset, CD4+ or CD8+ T cells, or bulk PBMC T cells (not recorded which). The TCR originated in a man younger than 35 in good health. The chain links TRBV11-3 to TRBJ2-7; the D call of TRBD2 rests on TCRdb alone, since no DNA is present to check it. The chain's CDR3 is CASSFRTGTSGRAYEQYF.